Following are 17 T cell receptor beta chains from one sample sequenced in a study of cytomegalovirus exposure and HLA in healthy donors. A multiplex PCR was run with 60 Vbeta primers and 13 Jbeta primers. Generated by immunoSEQ multiplex PCR, the TCRdb table keeps only in-frame clones and is missing some. This repertoire shows about 90,000 clones, more than 60% found once; its top ten account for about 2.9%. Specimen: PBMCs. These receptors all come from a man aged 30 to 45 in good health and CMV-seronegative.

The chain joins TRBV19 to TRBJ1-1, with unresolved D. Germline assignment: CDR1 LNHDA and CDR2 SQIVND (reference sequence). V shed 1 base and J shed 5 bases, with 8 bases lying between them. The CDR3 is 13 amino acids. CDR3 sequence (DNA): TGTGCCAGTAGTATAGCGGCGGTGACTGAAGCTTTCTTT. Residues: CASSIAAVTEAFF.

This clone was detected only a few times. The CDR3 DNA is TGTGCCAGCAGCTTAGGGACAATCGGGGGAGAGACCCAGTACTTC. It is translated as CASSLGTIGGETQYF. V usage is TRBV7-2 and J usage is TRBJ2-5, with a weak D call TRBD2 (6 bases). This CDR3 spans 15 amino acids. Germline CDR1 is SGHTA and CDR2 is FQGNSA. Trimming removed 1 base at V and 4 bases at J, with 13 bases between.

V and J are TRBV10-1 and TRBJ2-1, with TRBD2 matching 10 bases. The CDR3 is made up of 14 amino acids. CDR1 and CDR2 from the germline V gene are WNHNN and SYGVQD (reference sequence). V dropped 5 bases and J dropped 8; count of bases not matched to a gene: 6. The CDR3 region is CASSPAGGRDEQFF. CDR3 nucleotides: TGCGCCAGCAGTCCAGCGGGGGGGAGGGATGAGCAGTTCTTC.

This clone appeared a single time. The chain has TRBV9 and TRBJ2-5; no reliable D call. This CDR3 is built from 14 residues. CDR1 is SGDLS and CDR2 is YYNGEE in the germline V gene. The V end lost 0 bases, the J end lost 1 base, and 7 bases lay between the germline ends. For the CDR3, the DNA is TGTGCCAGCAGCGTAGGAGGAGTCCAAGAGACCCAGTACTTC. As protein: CASSVGGVQETQYF. The full variable domain, with the rest looked up from reference TRBV9 and TRBJ2-5, is DSGVTQTPKHLITATGQRVTLRCSPRSGDLSVYWYQQSLDQGLQFLIQYYNGEERAKGNILERFSAQQFPDLHSELNLSSLELGDSALYFCASSVGGVQETQYFGPGTRLLVL.

The chain uses TRBV7-3 and TRBJ2-2; D is unclear. Looked up from germline, CDR1 is SGHTA and CDR2 is FQGTGA. Trimming took 1 base from V and 1 from J, leaving 4 bases between them. This CDR3 spans 14 amino acids. DNA of the CDR3: TGTGCCAGCAGCTTAAAGCAGAACACCGGGGAGCTGTTTTTT. Its protein product is CASSLKQNTGELFF.

The chain uses TRBV7-2 and TRBJ2-1; maybe TRBD2 (6 bases). This CDR3 is built from 16 residues. The V end was cut by 5 bases, the J end by 0 bases, with 14 bases between. CDR1 is SGHTA, CDR2 FQGNSA, per germline. The CDR3 spells CASSRSGGSSYNEQFF. Here the CDR3 DNA reads TGTGCCAGCAGCCGCTCTGGGGGGTCCTCCTACAATGAGCAGTTCTTC.

The V gene is TRBV7-2, the J gene TRBJ1-5; D is unclear. The ends were cut back, 2 bases at V and 0 bases at J, with 8 bases in the middle. From germline, CDR1 is SGHTA and CDR2 FQGNSA. The CDR3 totals 15 residues. This CDR3 is CASSLNAVSNQPQHF. The CDR3 nucleotides are TGTGCCAGCAGCTTAAATGCAGTTAGCAATCAGCCCCAGCATTTT.

This clone was detected once. CDR3 loop: CASSLGGGTGKEAFF. The CDR3 DNA reads TGCGCCAGCAGCTTGGGGGGTGGAACAGGAAAGGAAGCTTTCTTT. J is TRBJ1-1 and V is TRBV5-1; possibly TRBD1 for D (5 bases). The CDR3 extends over 15 amino acids. Trimming cost V 0 bases and J 8 bases, with 17 bases left between them. The V gene's germline CDR1 is SGHRS and CDR2 YFSETQ.

The chain is built from TRBV7-8 and TRBJ2-7; tentatively, D is TRBD1 (6 bases). The CDR3 consists of 14 residues. The germline CDR1 and CDR2 sequences are SGHVS and FQNEAQ. The germline V and J ends were trimmed by 0 bases and 2 bases, with 8 bases remaining between them. CDR3 in DNA: TGTGCCAGCAGCTTAGCGTGGACAGCCTACGAGCAGTACTTC. Translating gives CASSLAWTAYEQYF.

This clone was detected a few times. The gene calls are TRBV28 and TRBJ1-2, with 8 positions matching TRBD1. V lost 3 bases and J lost 4; bases outside the gene matches: 10. This CDR3 spans 16 amino acids. The V gene's germline CDR1 is MDHEN and CDR2 SYDVKM. The CDR3 here is CASSLAHQGAGYGYTF. Here the CDR3 DNA reads TGTGCCAGCAGTTTGGCCCACCAGGGGGCGGGCTATGGCTACACCTTC.

The chain recombines TRBV4-1 with TRBJ1-1; D may be TRBD1 (6 bases). Germline values: CDR1 MGHRA, CDR2 YSYEKL. The V and J ends lost 0 bases and 0 bases respectively, with 17 bases between them. The CDR3 spans 18 residues. CDR3 bases: TGCGCCAGCAGCCAAGATCAAGGGGGAAGCCGAATGAACACTGAAGCTTTCTTT. Translation: CASSQDQGGSRMNTEAFF.

Written as DNA, the CDR3 is TGTGCCATCAGTGACTGGGGCATTGGTAATTCGGCTCTCATCTATAATTCACCCCTCCACTTT. The encoded protein is CAISDWGIGNSALIYNSPLHF. The V call is TRBV10-3, the J call TRBJ1-6; D is perhaps TRBD1 (5 bases). This CDR3 has 21 amino acids. Germline V gene data show CDR1 as ENHRY and CDR2 as SYGVKD. V was trimmed by 3 bases and J by 3 bases, leaving 27 bases between them.

This rearrangement joins TRBV5-4 to TRBJ1-2; possible D gene TRBD1, 5 bases. Looked up from germline, CDR1 is SGHNT and CDR2 is YYREEE (reference sequence). V was clipped by 0 bases and J by 2 bases, with 11 bases between them. The CDR3 runs to 15 residues. The CDR3 DNA is TGTGCCAGCAGCTTGGCACAGGCGAGGAACTATGGCTACACCTTC. Translating gives CASSLAQARNYGYTF.

The chain is built from TRBV28 and TRBJ2-7, with D maybe TRBD1 (5 bases). CDR1 is MDHEN, CDR2 SYDVKM, per germline. Trimming removed 5 bases from V and 0 bases from J, with 11 bases in between. The CDR3 is 14 amino acids. This CDR3 reads CASSKQGLSYEQYF. In DNA, the CDR3 is TGTGCCAGCAGTAAGCAGGGTCTCTCCTACGAGCAGTACTTC.

This clone was counted between two and nine times. The J gene is TRBJ1-5, the V gene TRBV6-1; D remains ambiguous. Per germline, CDR1 MNHNS and CDR2 SASEGT. The germline V and J ends were trimmed by 7 bases and 3 bases, with 10 bases remaining between them. This CDR3 has 13 amino acids. CDR3 in DNA: TGTGCCAGCAAGGAAACAGTCAATCAGCCCCAGCATTTT. Translation: CASKETVNQPQHF.

This clone turned up a few times. The rearrangement links TRBV7-8 to TRBJ1-5; TRBD1 matches at 7 bases. Germline trimming cut 4 bases from V and 8 bases from J; bases unmatched to any gene: 11. CDR1 is SGHVS and CDR2 is FQNEAQ in the germline V gene. CDR3 size: 15 residues. The CDR3 nucleotides are TGTGCCAGCAGCTCTACAGGGGATTCGGGTAAGCCCCAGCATTTT. Translated: CASSSTGDSGKPQHF.

The chain is built from TRBV27 and TRBJ2-2, with D unresolved. CDR1 and CDR2 from the germline V gene are MNHEY and SMNVEV (reference sequence). Trimming took off 8 bases at V and 0 bases at J, with 13 bases between the two ends. The CDR3 contains 15 residues. CDR3 sequence: CASSAWRTNTGELFF. The CDR3 nucleotides are TGTGCCAGCTCGGCCTGGCGGACGAACACCGGGGAGCTGTTTTTT.